This T cell receptor (beta chain) emerged from a study of cytomegalovirus exposure and HLA in healthy donors. Turning to the study itself: The use of the same platform for the roughly 110 validation repertoires and the 550 to 850 first-cohort repertoires was reported by a later analysis. Findings of the study overall: Reported performance of the classifier showed diagnosis of cytomegalovirus status with high specificity and sensitivity. Three chains tied to CMV proved CMV antigen-specific in vitro. The investigators catalogued about 170 TCR beta chains as cytomegalovirus-associated.

The repertoire was sequenced with immunoSEQ multiplex PCR; TCRdb's copy has only in-frame clones and lacks some. The sample holds about 160,000 clones, around 85% seen once. The V end lost 0 bases, the J end lost 6 bases, and 15 bases lay between the germline ends. The CDR3 is 16 amino acids. Germline CDR1 and CDR2: MNHNY and SVGAGI (reference sequence). Worth noting for this clone: The antigen is undetermined.

The chain links TRBV6-6 to TRBJ1-5; D is possibly TRBD1 (5 bases). Sequenced: PBMCs. This clonotype was sampled from a young man in good health and CMV-seropositive. The CDR3 DNA reads as TGTGCCAGCAGTTACTCTGGGTCAGGGCCCAGTCAGCCCCAGCATTTT. It codes for CASSYSGSGPSQPQHF.